This passage covers 5 T cell receptor beta chains from one sample sequenced in a study of technical replicates of blood from a few donors. Sequencing was performed with immunoSEQ multiplex PCR; in TCRdb, only in-frame clones are kept and a portion is missing. The sample records about 6,900 clones, almost 97% being singletons. Sequenced input: PBMCs. The receptor source for this set is a human donor in good health.

The chain uses TRBV5-1 and TRBJ2-1; 12 bases are shared with TRBD2. Trimming removed 4 bases from V and 8 bases from J; junction bases left unmatched: 7. This CDR3 is 15 amino acids long. CDR1 and CDR2 (germline): SGHRS, YFSETQ. The CDR3 loop reads CASSMTSGSSDEQFF. CDR3 nucleotide sequence: TGCGCCAGCAGCATGACTAGCGGGAGTTCAGATGAGCAGTTCTTC.

The chain carries TRBV7-6 and TRBJ1-1; tentatively, D is TRBD1 (5 bases). The ends were cut back, 0 bases at V and 8 bases at J, with 7 bases in the middle. The CDR3 length is 12 residues. Germline assignment: CDR1 SGHVS and CDR2 FNYEAQ. The CDR3 region is CASSLAGQEAFF. The CDR3 DNA is TGTGCCAGCAGCTTAGCCGGACAAGAAGCTTTCTTT.

The chain uses TRBV5-8 and TRBJ1-1, with D perhaps TRBD1 (5 bases). CDR1 is SGHTS, CDR2 YDEGEE, per germline. Trimming removed 2 bases from V and 0 bases from J, with 17 bases in between. The CDR3 is made up of 17 amino acids. Here the CDR3 DNA reads TGTGCCAGCAGCTTAGCAAGGGGCGGGAACGTGAACACTGAAGCTTTCTTT. Its translation: CASSLARGGNVNTEAFF.

The CDR3 bases are TGTGCCAGCAGCCCGGATGAAAAACTGTTTTTT. The encoded protein is CASSPDEKLFF. The chain employs TRBV7-9 and TRBJ1-4; no definite D call. The length of the CDR3 is 11 residues. The V end was cut by 5 bases, the J end by 6 bases, with 4 bases between. CDR1 and CDR2 (germline): SEHNR, FQNEAQ (reference sequence).

This chain connects TRBV6-6 to TRBJ2-1, with a tentative D call TRBD1 (6 bases). V lost 0 bases and J 7 bases, leaving 13 bases between the germline ends. This CDR3 is 15 amino acids long. Germline assignment: CDR1 MNHNY and CDR2 SVGAGI (reference sequence). The chain's CDR3 is CASSYSLGTGNEQFF. Written as DNA, the CDR3 is TGTGCCAGCAGTTACTCCCTCGGCACAGGGAATGAGCAGTTCTTC.